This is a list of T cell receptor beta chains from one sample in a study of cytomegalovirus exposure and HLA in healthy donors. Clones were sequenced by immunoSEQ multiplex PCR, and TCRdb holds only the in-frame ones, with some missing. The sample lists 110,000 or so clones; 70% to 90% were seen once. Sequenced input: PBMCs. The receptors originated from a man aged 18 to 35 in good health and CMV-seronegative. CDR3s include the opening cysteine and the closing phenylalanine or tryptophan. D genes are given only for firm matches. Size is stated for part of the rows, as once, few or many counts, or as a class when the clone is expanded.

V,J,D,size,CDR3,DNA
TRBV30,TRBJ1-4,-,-,CAWKGFGQPNEKLFF,TGTGCCTGGAAAGGGTTTGGACAGCCAAATGAAAAACTGTTTTTT
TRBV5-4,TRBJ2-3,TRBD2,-,CASSSLAGGGTDTQYF,TGTGCCAGCAGCTCCCTAGCGGGAGGGGGCACAGATACGCAGTATTTT
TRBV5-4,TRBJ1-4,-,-,CASSSTGDATNEKLFF,TGTGCCAGCAGCTCGACGGGGGACGCAACTAATGAAAAACTGTTTTTT
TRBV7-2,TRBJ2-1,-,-,CASSSRVNEQFF,TGTGCCAGCAGCTCCAGGGTCAATGAGCAGTTCTTC
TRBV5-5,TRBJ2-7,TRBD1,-,CASSSRQGSSYEQYF,TGTGCCAGCAGCTCACGACAGGGGTCCTCCTACGAGCAGTACTTC
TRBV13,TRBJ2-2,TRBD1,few,CASSTTGGIGELFF,TGTGCCAGCAGCACGACAGGGGGCATCGGGGAGCTGTTTTTT
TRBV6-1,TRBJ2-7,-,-,CASSWGGPYEQYF,TGTGCCAGCTCCTGGGGGGGCCCCTACGAGCAGTACTTC
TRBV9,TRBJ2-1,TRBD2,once,CASSVGSGGRAGNEQFF,TGTGCCAGCAGCGTAGGATCTGGCGGGAGGGCGGGGAATGAGCAGTTCTTC
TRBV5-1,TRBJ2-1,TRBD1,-,CASTRSTGTGSHNEQFF,TGCGCCAGCACGCGATCAACCGGGACAGGGTCCCACAATGAGCAGTTCTTC
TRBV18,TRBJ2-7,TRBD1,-,CASSYRGDEQYF,TGTGCCAGCTCGTACAGGGGAGACGAGCAGTACTTC
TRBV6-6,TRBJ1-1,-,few,CASSYSGEGTEAFF,TGTGCCAGCAGTTACTCCGGGGAGGGGACTGAAGCTTTCTTT
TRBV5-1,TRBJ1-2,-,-,CASSLDLQGFYGYTF,TGCGCCAGCAGCTTGGACCTACAGGGCTTCTATGGCTACACCTTC
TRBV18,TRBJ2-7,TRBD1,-,CASSPKTGEEQYF,TGTGCCAGCTCCCCGAAGACAGGGGAGGAGCAGTACTTC
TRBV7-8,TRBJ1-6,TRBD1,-,CASSANSGTGVSPLHF,TGTGCCAGCAGCGCGAATTCCGGGACAGGGGTATCACCCCTCCACTTT